This TCR beta chain is from a study of T cell changes during pregnancy in multiple sclerosis (dated by TCRdb to the late 2010s). At the level of the whole study: Changes in the T cell repertoire over the course of pregnancy were examined in this study in women with multiple sclerosis.

The library came from the immunoSEQ multiplex PCR assay. Drawn from immuneACCESS, this table holds only the in-frame rearrangements with V and J called that TCRdb kept. Clones are partly lost; checked studies trace under half to an unresolved V gene and leave the rest unexplained. Across this sample there are fewer than 55,000 clones, with approximately 91% seen only once. Around 0.5% of the sample lies in the top ten. Regarding this clone: No cognate antigen has been identified for it. Sequence at one end of the junction differs from germline and may be a read error.

The germline V gene supplies CDR1 SNHLY and CDR2 FYNNEI. Taken from cysteine to phenylalanine, the CDR3 has 16 residues. The sequence is cut down to CDR3 DNA, 48 bases in frame from base 1. The sample in question was CD4+ T cells from peripheral blood mononuclear cells, obtained in the third trimester of pregnancy. This clonotype originated in a female donor with multiple sclerosis, enrolled in a pregnancy study. The rearranged chain carries TRBV2 and TRBJ1-1, with a tentative D gene TRBD1 over 6 matching bases. The nucleotides are TGTGCCAGCAGTGAGGCAGGGACACGAGGGAACTCTGAAGCTTTCTTT. Translation gives CASSEAGTRGNSEAFF. With the rest looked up from the reference TRBV2 and TRBJ1-1 genes rather than sequenced, the full variable domain is EPEVTQTPSHQVTQMGQEVILRCVPISNHLYFYWYRQILGQKVEFLVSFYNNEISEKSEIFDDQFSVERPDGSNFTLKIRSTKLEDSAMYFCASSEAGTRGNSEAFFGQGTRLTVV.